The 10 T cell receptor beta chains reported below all come from one sample, sequenced in a study of cytomegalovirus exposure and HLA in healthy donors. The PCR ran on 60 Vbeta and 13 Jbeta primers. Only in-frame clones appear in the TCRdb table, and some are missing; sequencing was by immunoSEQ multiplex PCR. The table shows about 250,000 clones, with 72% occurring only once. The source material was PBMCs. The receptors come from a female donor in good health and CMV-seronegative.

The genes are TRBV28 and TRBJ1-5, with 7 bases aligning to TRBD1. The CDR3 consists of 15 residues. Unmatched junction bases numbered 11, after V lost 5 bases and J lost 7 bases. The germline gives CDR1 MDHEN, CDR2 SYDVKM. The CDR3 reads CASSPQGGVGQPQHF. The CDR3 nucleotides read TGTGCCAGCAGTCCCCAAGGGGGCGTAGGACAGCCCCAGCATTTT.

The CDR3 bases are TGTGCCAGCAGCTTACTGACCTCCCGACTAGCGGGAGGCCGGTACCAAGAGACCCAGTACTTC. Encoded protein: CASSLLTSRLAGGRYQETQYF. The chain carries TRBV13 and TRBJ2-5; 13 positions match TRBD2. The CDR3 contains 21 residues. J gave up 0 bases and V 2 bases, and 15 bases lay outside the gene matches. Per the germline V gene, CDR1 is PRHDT and CDR2 is FYEKMQ (reference sequence). Variable domain in full (rest from reference TRBV13 and TRBJ2-5): AAGVIQSPRHLIKEKRETATLKCYPIPRHDTVYWYQQGPGQDPQFLISFYEKMQSDKGSIPDRFSAQQFSDYHSELNMSSLELGDSALYFCASSLLTSRLAGGRYQETQYFGPGTRLLVL.

CDR3 region: CASSSFMAGSSYEQYF. The CDR3 nucleotides are TGTGCCAGCAGTTCTTTCATGGCGGGCAGCTCCTACGAGCAGTACTTC. The rearrangement links TRBV6-6 to TRBJ2-5, with D maybe TRBD2 (5 bases). The end of the DNA aligns better with TRBJ2-7, so the J call may be wrong. In germline, CDR1 is MNHNY, CDR2 SVGAGI (reference sequence). This CDR3 comprises 16 residues.

Turning to this clone: Because the CDR3 is missing its conserved closing phenylalanine or tryptophan, this is likely a read error. The limits of the CDR3 on the DNA are not certain, so only TCRdb's listed CDR3 is given. The CDR3 region is CASSPLVWELLYL. The V and J genes are TRBV5-1 and TRBJ2-7; TRBD2 was called by the table and not checked on the DNA. The CDR3 adds up to 13 amino acids, both ends counted. The germline V gene encodes CDR1 SGHRS and CDR2 YFSETQ.

This rearrangement joins TRBV18 to TRBJ2-7, with D possibly TRBD2 on 5 matching bases. V shed 3 bases and J shed 5 bases, with 14 bases lying between them. CDR3 length: 14 residues. Germline V gene sequence: CDR1 KGHSH, CDR2 LQKENI. The DNA of the CDR3 is TGTGCCAGCTCACCCCAGAGGGCCCTCGACGAGCAGTACTTC. This sequence encodes CASSPQRALDEQYF.

On this clone itself: One junction end disagrees with the germline gene, perhaps due to a read error. The same CDR3 is also encoded by other DNA sequences in this sample. The chain combines TRBV6-1 with TRBJ2-7, with D possibly matching TRBD2 (5 bases). The V gene's germline CDR1 is MNHNS and CDR2 SASEGT. The CDR3 is 15 amino acids. CDR3 residues: CASSAERSGSYEQYF. The CDR3 coding sequence is TGTGCCAGCAGTGCGGAGCGGTCGGGTTCCTACGAGCAATACTTC.

The gene calls are TRBV5-1 and TRBJ2-3; D is ambiguous. The CDR3 has 16 residues. Germline CDR1 SGHRS, CDR2 YFSETQ. The germline V and J ends were trimmed by 4 bases and 5 bases, with 20 bases remaining between them. CDR3 protein: CASSPSGLPVGDTQYF. The CDR3 coding sequence is TGCGCCAGCAGCCCTTCGGGTCTCCCAGTGGGAGATACGCAGTATTTT.

Comments on this clone: At one end the junction does not follow the germline gene, possibly because of a read error. The CDR3 bases are TGTGCCAGTAGTGTTCTCTGGGAGTACGAGCAGTACTTC. Encoded protein: CASSVLWEYEQYF. This chain uses TRBV6-1 with TRBJ2-7; TRBD2 might be the D (5 bases). The germline V gene has CDR1 MNHNS and CDR2 SASEGT. The CDR3 is made up of 13 amino acids.

The genes are TRBV5-1 and TRBJ2-4; possibly TRBD2 for D (6 bases). Germline values: CDR1 SGHRS, CDR2 YFSETQ. CDR3 length: 13 amino acids. Trimming cost V 4 bases and J 3 bases, with 8 bases left between them. The CDR3 sequence: CASSEGGKNIQYF. The CDR3 region has the DNA TGCGCCAGCAGCGAGGGAGGCAAAAACATTCAGTACTTC.

As for this clone: Its ends do not fully match the called genes, so a read error is possible. V gene TRBV7-9 combines with J gene TRBJ2-1; D may be TRBD2 (6 bases). The CDR3 is 12 amino acids. Looked up from germline, CDR1 is SEHNR and CDR2 is FQNEAQ (reference sequence). The CDR3: CSSSLSGDEQFF. The CDR3, as DNA: TGTTCCAGCAGCTTATCGGGGGATGAGCAGTTCTTC.